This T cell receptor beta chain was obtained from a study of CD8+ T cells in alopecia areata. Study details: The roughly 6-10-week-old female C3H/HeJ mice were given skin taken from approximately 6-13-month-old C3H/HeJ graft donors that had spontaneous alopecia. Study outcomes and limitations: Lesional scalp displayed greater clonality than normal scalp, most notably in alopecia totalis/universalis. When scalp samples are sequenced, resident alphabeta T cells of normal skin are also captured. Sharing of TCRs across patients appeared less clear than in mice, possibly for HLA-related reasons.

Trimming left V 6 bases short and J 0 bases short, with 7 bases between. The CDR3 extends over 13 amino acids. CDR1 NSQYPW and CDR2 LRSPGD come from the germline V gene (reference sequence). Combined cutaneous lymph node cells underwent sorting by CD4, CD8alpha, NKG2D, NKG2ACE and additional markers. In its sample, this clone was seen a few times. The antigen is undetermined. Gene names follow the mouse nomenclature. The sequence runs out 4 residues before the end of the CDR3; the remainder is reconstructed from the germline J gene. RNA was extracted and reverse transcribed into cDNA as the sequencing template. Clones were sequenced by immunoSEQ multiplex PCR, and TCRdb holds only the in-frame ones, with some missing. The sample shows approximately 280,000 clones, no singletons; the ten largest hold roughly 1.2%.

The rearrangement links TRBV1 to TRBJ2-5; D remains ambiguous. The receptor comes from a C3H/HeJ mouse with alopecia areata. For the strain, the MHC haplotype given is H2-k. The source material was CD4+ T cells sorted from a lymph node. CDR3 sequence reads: CTCRGFNQDTQYF. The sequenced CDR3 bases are TGCACCTGCAGAGGTTTTAACCAAGAC.